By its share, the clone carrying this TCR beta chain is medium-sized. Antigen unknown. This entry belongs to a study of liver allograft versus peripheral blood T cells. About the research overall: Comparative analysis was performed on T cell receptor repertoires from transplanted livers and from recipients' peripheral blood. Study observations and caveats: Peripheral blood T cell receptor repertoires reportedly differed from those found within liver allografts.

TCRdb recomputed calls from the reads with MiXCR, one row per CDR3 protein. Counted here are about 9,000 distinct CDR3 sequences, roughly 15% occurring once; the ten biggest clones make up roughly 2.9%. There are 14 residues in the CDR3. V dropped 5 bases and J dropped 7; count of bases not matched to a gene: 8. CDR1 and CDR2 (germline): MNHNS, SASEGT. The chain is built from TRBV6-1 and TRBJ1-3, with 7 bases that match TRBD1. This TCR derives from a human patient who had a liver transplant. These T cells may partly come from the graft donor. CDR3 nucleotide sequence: TGTGCCAGCAGTTCCAGACAGGGTGGGAACACCATATATTTT. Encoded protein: CASSSRQGGNTIYF.